This T cell receptor (beta chain) was identified during a study of cytomegalovirus exposure and HLA in healthy donors. Study details: Later analysis reported that the 95 to 150 validation repertoires shared the platform of the 500 to 750 first-cohort repertoires. Whole-study results and caveats: There were around 160 TCR beta chains listed as cytomegalovirus-associated.

This CDR3 contains 16 residues. Germline values: CDR1 LNHNV, CDR2 YYDKDF (reference sequence). Trimming pared 0 bases from V and 2 bases from J, leaving 13 bases between. TCRdb's copy holds only in-frame clones and misses some; the assay was immunoSEQ multiplex PCR. The sample lists roughly 230,000 clones; about 90% were seen once. Details on this clone: The antigen is unknown.

The sequence was collected from a woman aged 25 to 45 in good health and CMV-seronegative. The gene calls are TRBV15 and TRBJ1-2; TRBD1 is a possible D gene (6 bases). Sequenced: PBMCs. CDR3 amino acids: CATSRDWTAENYGYTF. CDR3 DNA: TGTGCCACCAGCAGAGACTGGACAGCAGAAAACTATGGCTACACCTTC.